This T cell receptor beta chain was sequenced for a study of T cells in Graves' hyperthyroidism and ophthalmopathy. Amplification yielded TCR beta CDR3 regions, with RNA transcripts as the source. The TCR CDR3 was amplified in a first-round RT-PCR using the HTBI primer set. TCRdb re-derived calls from the multiplex PCR reads in MiXCR, one entry per CDR3 protein. In the table there are about 620,000 distinct CDR3 sequences, 15% to 20% of which are singletons. The CDR3 has 16 residues. Trimming took off 0 bases at V and 4 bases at J, with 16 bases between the two ends. CDR1 SGHNT and CDR2 YYREEE come from the germline V gene (reference sequence). Ten or more counts support this clonotype.

The TCR comes from a woman younger than 45 with Graves' hyperthyroidism. The chain combines TRBV5-4 with TRBJ2-5; D might be TRBD1 (6 bases). Sequencing input: blood. CDR3 sequence (DNA): TGTGCCAGCAGCTTGGCACTAGGACAGACAGCAGAGACCCAGTACTTC. As protein: CASSLALGQTAETQYF.